The 2 T cell receptor beta chains below all came from one sample that was sequenced in a study of CD8+CD57+ T cells in acquired aplastic anemia. Researchers used genomic DNA as the template to profile TCR beta VDJ and CDR3. TCRdb redid the calling of the reads with MiXCR, one entry per CDR3 protein. This sample has hundreds of thousands of distinct CDR3 sequences, with 60% to 80% found just once. Sequencing used sorted CD4+, CD8+, or CD8+CD57+ T cells (not recorded which) from PBMCs. Receptors were obtained from a human donor in good health, serving as a control.

Details on this clonotype: Germline and junction disagree at one end, which may indicate a read error. This chain links TRBV2 with TRBJ2-7, with D uncertain. The CDR3 consists of 14 residues. The germline V gene encodes CDR1 SNHLY and CDR2 FYNNEI. CDR3 DNA sequence: TGTACCAGCAGGCTGGGCCTGAACTCCTACAAGCAGTACTTC. It specifies CTSRLGLNSYKQYF.

This clonotype has a handful of counts. This sequence joins TRBV5-1 and TRBJ1-1; D is uncertain. This CDR3 contains 14 residues. With 2 bases removed from V and 3 bases from J, the gap between germline ends came to 11 bases. The germline V gene encodes CDR1 SGHRS and CDR2 YFSETQ. As DNA, the CDR3 is TGCGCCAGCAGCTTCGGTGGCGGGGACACTGAAGCTTTCTTT. It codes for CASSFGGGDTEAFF.